This T cell receptor (beta chain) was sequenced in a study of blood T cell repertoires in COVID-19 (TCRdb year 2020). About the investigation overall: The collaborator samples originated in the United States, Italy and Spain and spanned the acute and convalescent phases of COVID-19. Subjects who had been exposed to COVID-19, were actively infected with it, or had recovered from it provided the deeply sampled blood TCRbeta repertoires that made up the dataset. Where available, HLA class I and class II types were obtained from metadata supplied by the sample provider rather than from assay-based typing. The material from the prospective study consisted of cDNA or gDNA derived from T cells, B-cell-depleted T cells, or PBMCs. The repertoires were released in a freely available public database intended as a resource for research on the immune response to SARS-CoV-2. Nearly every sample came with metadata listing a de-identified subject ID, COVID-19 status, age in years and sex. The samples were drawn from two sources: the first 160 participants of the ongoing ImmuneRACE study, and some 1,300 subjects contributed by 6 global collaborators.

Broader findings and caveats from the paper: Clinical and demographic metadata were provided uncurated, with the amount varying by source and participant.

The immunoSEQ Assay, a bias-controlled multiplex PCR, was used to amplify TCRbeta CDR3 regions from genomic DNA. Regarding the original processing steps: Within the assay, amplification of reference gene primers was used to estimate how many nucleated cells each sample contained. Sequence reads were collapsed and filtered to measure the absolute abundance of every unique TCRbeta CDR3 rearrangement. For each sample, productive Simpson clonality was calculated by taking the square root of Simpson's diversity index across productive rearrangements. The table was pulled from immuneACCESS by TCRdb, which kept in-frame rearrangements only. Such tables lose some clones; where checked, under half of the loss comes from unresolved V genes, and the rest has no known cause. The V and J calls and clone size were taken over from that table, and D and trimming were inferred from the DNA. The sample table lists fewer than 350,000 clones, about nine tenths of them with a count of one. Roughly 5.2% of the sample is held by the ten biggest clonotypes.

In the prospective study, participants were about 18 to 95 years old, resided in about 25 geographic areas of the United States, and were enrolled through a virtual design. To assign participants to cohorts, the prospective study relied on clinical history that participants themselves reported in a screening survey and a study questionnaire. Recovered participants in ImmuneRACE Cohort 3 were defined as having two consecutive negative NP/OP PCR tests, clearance from a healthcare professional, or resolution of symptoms. Mobile phlebotomists in the prospective study collected whole blood, serum and a nasopharyngeal or oropharyngeal swab from every participant. Prospective study participants could optionally give additional blood draws and questionnaires over an approximately 2-month period. Prospective study blood samples were shipped either frozen or at room temperature before DNA extraction. The trim is 3 bases for V and 2 bases for J, with a gap of 13 bases between the germline ends. For CDR1 and CDR2, the germline V gene lists MDHEN and SYDVKM. The CDR3 holds 15 amino acids from the cysteine to the phenylalanine. The retained sequence is limited to the CDR3, 45 bases, with the frame set at the first base.

As concerns this clone: Its antigen has not been determined. Per-base quality was not reported, and no clone a single base away is much larger than it.

The source is a man aged 55-75 years who had recovered from COVID-19. The rearranged segments are TRBV28 and TRBJ1-1; TRBD1 could be the D gene, as 5 bases match. Sequencing input: PBMCs or T cells enriched from blood (not recorded which). The DNA is as follows: TGTGCCAGCAGTTTTAGACAGATGATTAACACTGAAGCTTTCTTT. Translated, this is CASSFRQMINTEAFF.